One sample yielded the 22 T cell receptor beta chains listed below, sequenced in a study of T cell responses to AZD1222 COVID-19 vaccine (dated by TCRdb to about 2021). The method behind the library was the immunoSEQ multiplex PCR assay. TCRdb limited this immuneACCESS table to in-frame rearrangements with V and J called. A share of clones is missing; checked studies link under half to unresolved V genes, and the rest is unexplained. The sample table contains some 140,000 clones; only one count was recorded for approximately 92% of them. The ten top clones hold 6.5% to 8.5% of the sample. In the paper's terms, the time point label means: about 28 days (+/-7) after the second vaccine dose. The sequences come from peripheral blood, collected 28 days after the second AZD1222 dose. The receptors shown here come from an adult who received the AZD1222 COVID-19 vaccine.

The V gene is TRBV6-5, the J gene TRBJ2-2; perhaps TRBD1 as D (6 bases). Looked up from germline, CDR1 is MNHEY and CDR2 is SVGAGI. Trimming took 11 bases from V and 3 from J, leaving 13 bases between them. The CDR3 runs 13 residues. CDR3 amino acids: CAVRTEYTGELFF. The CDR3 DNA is TGTGCCGTAAGGACAGAATACACCGGGGAGCTGTTTTTT.

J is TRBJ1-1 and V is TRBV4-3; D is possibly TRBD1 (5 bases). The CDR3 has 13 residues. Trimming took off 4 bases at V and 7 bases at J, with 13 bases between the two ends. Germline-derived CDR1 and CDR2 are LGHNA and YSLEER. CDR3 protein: CASSPTALHEAFF. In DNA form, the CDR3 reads TGCGCCAGCAGCCCGACAGCCCTACATGAAGCTTTCTTT.

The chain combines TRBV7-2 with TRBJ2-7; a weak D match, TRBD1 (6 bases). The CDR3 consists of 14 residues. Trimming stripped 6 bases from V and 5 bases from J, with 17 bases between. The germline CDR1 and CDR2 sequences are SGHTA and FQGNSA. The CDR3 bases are TGTGCCAGCAGGGAAGGACAGTGGATGGACGAGCAGTACTTC. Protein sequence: CASREGQWMDEQYF.

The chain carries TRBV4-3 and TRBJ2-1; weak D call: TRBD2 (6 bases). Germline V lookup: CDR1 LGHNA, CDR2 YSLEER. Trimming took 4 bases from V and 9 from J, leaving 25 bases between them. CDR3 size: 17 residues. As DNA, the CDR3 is TGCGCCAGCAGCCCGGTAGGACCGGACTACCCGCCTTCTGAGCAGTTCTTC. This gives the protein CASSPVGPDYPPSEQFF.

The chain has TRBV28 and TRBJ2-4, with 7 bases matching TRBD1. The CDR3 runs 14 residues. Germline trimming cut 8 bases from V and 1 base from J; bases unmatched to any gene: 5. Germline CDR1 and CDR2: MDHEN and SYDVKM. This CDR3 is CASQGRGAKNIQYF. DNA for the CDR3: TGTGCCAGCCAGGGCAGGGGGGCCAAAAACATTCAGTACTTC. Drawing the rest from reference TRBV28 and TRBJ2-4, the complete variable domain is DVKVTQSSRYLVKRTGEKVFLECVQDMDHENMFWYRQDPGLGLRLIYFSYDVKMKEKGDIPEGYSVSREKKERFSLILESASTNQTSMYLCASQGRGAKNIQYFGAGTRLSVL.

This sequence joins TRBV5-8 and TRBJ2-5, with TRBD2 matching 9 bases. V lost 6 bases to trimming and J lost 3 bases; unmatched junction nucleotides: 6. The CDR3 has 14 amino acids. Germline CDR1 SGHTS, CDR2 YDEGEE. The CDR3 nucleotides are TGTGCCAGCAACCCGGCGGGGGGGGAAGAGACCCAGTACTTC. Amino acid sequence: CASNPAGGEETQYF.

The CDR3 coding sequence is TGTGCCAGCAGCTTTGGACGGGGGGGGCCCCGGACAGATACGCAGTATTTT. Translation gives CASSFGRGGPRTDTQYF. This chain uses TRBV7-6 with TRBJ2-3, with TRBD2 identical over 8 bases. The V gene's germline CDR1 is SGHVS and CDR2 FNYEAQ. CDR3 size: 17 residues. V lost 3 bases, J lost 3 bases, and 11 bases stayed unmatched.

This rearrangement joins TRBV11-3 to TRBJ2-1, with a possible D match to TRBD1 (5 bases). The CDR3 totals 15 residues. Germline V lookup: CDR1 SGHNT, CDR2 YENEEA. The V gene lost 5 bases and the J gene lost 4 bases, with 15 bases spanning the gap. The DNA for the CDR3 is TGTGCCAGCAGCCCCCTGTCGCAGGGATACAATGAGCAGTTCTTC. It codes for CASSPLSQGYNEQFF.

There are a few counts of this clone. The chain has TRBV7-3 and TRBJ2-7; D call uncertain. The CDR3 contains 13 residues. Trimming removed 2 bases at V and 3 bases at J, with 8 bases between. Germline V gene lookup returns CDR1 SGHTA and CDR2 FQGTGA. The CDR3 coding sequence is TGTGCCAGCAGCTTAGTCAAGGGCTACGAGCAGTACTTC. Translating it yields CASSLVKGYEQYF.

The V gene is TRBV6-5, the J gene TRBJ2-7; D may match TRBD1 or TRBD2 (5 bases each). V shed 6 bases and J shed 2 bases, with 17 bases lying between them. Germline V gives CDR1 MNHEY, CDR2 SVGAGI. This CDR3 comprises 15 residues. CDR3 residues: CASSVPGPTTYEQYF. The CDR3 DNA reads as TGTGCCAGCAGCGTCCCGGGACCGACTACCTACGAGCAGTACTTC.

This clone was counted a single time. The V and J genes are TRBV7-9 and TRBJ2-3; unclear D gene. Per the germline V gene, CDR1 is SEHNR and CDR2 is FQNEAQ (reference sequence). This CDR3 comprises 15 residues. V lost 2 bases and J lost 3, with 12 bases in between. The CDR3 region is CASSLSMAPTDTQYF. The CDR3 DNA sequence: TGTGCCAGCAGCTTAAGTATGGCACCTACAGATACGCAGTATTTT.

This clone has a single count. The CDR3, as DNA: TGTGCCAGCAGATCTACGGGTCATGGAAGAGGGTCCGAGCAGTACTTC. Translation: CASRSTGHGRGSEQYF. The genes are TRBV7-9 and TRBJ2-7, with TRBD2 as a possible D gene (5 bases). V lost 6 bases and J 6 bases, leaving 24 bases between the germline ends. Germline assignment: CDR1 SEHNR and CDR2 FQNEAQ (reference sequence). The CDR3 extends over 16 amino acids. The whole variable domain, remainder taken from reference TRBV7-9 and TRBJ2-7, is DTGVSQNPRHKITKRGQNVTFRCDPISEHNRLYWYRQTLGQGPEFLTYFQNEAQLEKSRLLSDRFSAERPKGSFSTLEIQRTEQGDSAMYLCASRSTGHGRGSEQYFGPGTRLTVT.

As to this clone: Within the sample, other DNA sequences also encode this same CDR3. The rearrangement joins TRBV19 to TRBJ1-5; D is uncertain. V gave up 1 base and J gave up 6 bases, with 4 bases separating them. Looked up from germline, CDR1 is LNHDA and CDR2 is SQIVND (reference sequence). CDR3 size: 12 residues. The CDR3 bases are TGTGCCAGTAGTATAGGAAGTCAGCCCCAGCATTTT. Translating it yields CASSIGSQPQHF.

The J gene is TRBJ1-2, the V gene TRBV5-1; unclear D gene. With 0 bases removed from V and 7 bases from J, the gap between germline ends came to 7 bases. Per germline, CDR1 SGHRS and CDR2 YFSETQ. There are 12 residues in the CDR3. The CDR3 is CASSLADGGYTF. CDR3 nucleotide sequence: TGCGCCAGCAGCTTGGCCGATGGTGGCTACACCTTC.

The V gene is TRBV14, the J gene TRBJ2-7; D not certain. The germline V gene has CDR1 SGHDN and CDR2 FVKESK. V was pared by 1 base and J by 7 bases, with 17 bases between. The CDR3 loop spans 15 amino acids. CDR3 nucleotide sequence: TGTGCCAGCAGCCAAGCTTACGGCCCGAGAGAGGAGCAGTACTTC. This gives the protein CASSQAYGPREEQYF.

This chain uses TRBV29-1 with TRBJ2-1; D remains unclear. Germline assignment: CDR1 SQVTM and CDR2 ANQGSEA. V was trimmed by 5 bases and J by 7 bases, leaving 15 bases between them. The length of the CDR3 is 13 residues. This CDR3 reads CSVPGVSRNEQFF. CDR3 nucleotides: TGCAGCGTTCCGGGTGTCAGCAGGAATGAGCAGTTCTTC.

The CDR3 DNA reads TGTGCCAGCTCGCTCACACTCTACAGCCTAAACACCGGGGAGCTGTTTTTT. Protein product: CASSLTLYSLNTGELFF. The chain employs TRBV18 and TRBJ2-2; D is unclear. CDR1 and CDR2 from the germline V gene are KGHSH and LQKENI. CDR3 length: 17 residues. V lost 6 bases and J 2 bases, leaving 19 bases between the germline ends.

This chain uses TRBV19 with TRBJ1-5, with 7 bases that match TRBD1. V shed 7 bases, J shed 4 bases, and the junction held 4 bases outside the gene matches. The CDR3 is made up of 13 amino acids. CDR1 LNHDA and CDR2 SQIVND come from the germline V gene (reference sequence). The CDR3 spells CASKDRRNQPQHF. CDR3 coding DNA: TGTGCCAGTAAGGACAGGAGAAATCAGCCCCAGCATTTT. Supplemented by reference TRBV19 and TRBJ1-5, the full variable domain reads DGGITQSPKYLFRKEGQNVTLSCEQNLNHDAMYWYRQDPGQGLRLIYYSQIVNDFQKGDIAEGYSVSREKKESFPLTVTSAQKNPTAFYLCASKDRRNQPQHFGDGTRLSIL.

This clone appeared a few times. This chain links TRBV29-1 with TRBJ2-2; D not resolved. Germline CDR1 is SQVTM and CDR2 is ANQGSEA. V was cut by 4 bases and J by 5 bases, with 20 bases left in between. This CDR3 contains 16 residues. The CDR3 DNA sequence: TGCAGCGTTGTATCTGCCGGAGATCTTCTAACCGGGGAGCTGTTTTTT. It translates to CSVVSAGDLLTGELFF.

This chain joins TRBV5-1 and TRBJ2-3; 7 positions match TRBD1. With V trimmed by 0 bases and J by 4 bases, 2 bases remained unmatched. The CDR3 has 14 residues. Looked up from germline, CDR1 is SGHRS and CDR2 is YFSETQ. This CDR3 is CASSLGGGADTQYF. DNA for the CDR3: TGCGCCAGCAGCTTGGGAGGGGGCGCAGATACGCAGTATTTT.

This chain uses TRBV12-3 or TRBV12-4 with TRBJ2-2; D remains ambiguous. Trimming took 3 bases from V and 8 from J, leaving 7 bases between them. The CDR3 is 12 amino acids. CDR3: CASSFPFGELFF. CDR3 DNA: TGTGCCAGCAGTTTCCCTTTTGGGGAGCTGTTTTTT.

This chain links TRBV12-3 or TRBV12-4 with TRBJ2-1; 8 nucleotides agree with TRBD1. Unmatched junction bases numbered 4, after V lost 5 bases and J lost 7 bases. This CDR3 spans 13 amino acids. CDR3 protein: CASSVRQGNEQFF. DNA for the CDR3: TGTGCCAGCAGTGTCCGACAGGGGAATGAGCAGTTCTTC.